The 9 T cell receptor beta chains below come from one sample, sequenced in a study of OX40 agonist ivuxolimab in advanced cancers. TCRdb keeps only in-frame clones here, not all; method: immunoSEQ multiplex PCR. The sample consists of tens of thousands of clones, roughly 94% of them appearing once. The source material was CD4+ or CD8+ T cells sorted from blood, sampled in a trial of the OX40 agonist ivuxolimab. The source is an adult with an advanced solid tumor such as melanoma, head and neck, liver or kidney cancer.

The chain links TRBV19 to TRBJ2-5, with 7 bases lining up with TRBD2. Trimming cost V 8 bases and J 5 bases; bases outside gene matches: 14. There are 15 residues in the CDR3. Germline assignment: CDR1 LNHDA and CDR2 SQIVND (reference sequence). The DNA of the CDR3 is TGTGCCAGTGGCGGAGCGGGAATCCGAGGGGAGACCCAGTACTTC. Amino acid sequence: CASGGAGIRGETQYF. Full variable domain (missing parts from reference TRBV19 and TRBJ2-5): DGGITQSPKYLFRKEGQNVTLSCEQNLNHDAMYWYRQDPGQGLRLIYYSQIVNDFQKGDIAEGYSVSREKKESFPLTVTSAQKNPTAFYLCASGGAGIRGETQYFGPGTRLLVL.

J is TRBJ2-3 and V is TRBV27, with D tentatively TRBD2 (7 bases). Germline V gene sequence: CDR1 MNHEY, CDR2 SMNVEV (reference sequence). The CDR3 runs to 14 residues. V dropped 4 bases and J dropped 5 bases, with 13 bases sitting between them. CDR3 in amino acids: CASSWGGAVDTQYF. The CDR3 nucleotides are TGTGCCAGCAGTTGGGGGGGGGCCGTAGATACGCAGTATTTT.

CDR3 in amino acids: CASSSTRGGEDSYNEQFF. DNA of the CDR3: TGTGCCAGCAGCTCCACGAGGGGGGGAGAGGACTCCTACAATGAGCAGTTCTTC. The chain is built from TRBV5-6 and TRBJ2-1; perhaps TRBD2 as D (7 bases). The V end was cut by 3 bases, the J end by 0 bases, with 19 bases between. Germline values: CDR1 SGHDT, CDR2 YYEEEE. This CDR3 is built from 18 residues.

V is TRBV27 and J is TRBJ2-1; possibly TRBD2 for D (6 bases). V was clipped by 0 bases and J by 8 bases, with 20 bases between them. The CDR3 covers 17 residues. Germline assignment: CDR1 MNHEY and CDR2 SMNVEV (reference sequence). The CDR3 bases are TGTGCCAGCAGTTTATCCGTCCGGGACTGGCTGGCCTATGAGCAGTTCTTC. It codes for CASSLSVRDWLAYEQFF.

A single count supports this clone. V and J are TRBV5-4 and TRBJ2-1; D is undetermined. Germline lookup yields CDR1 SGHNT and CDR2 YYREEE (reference sequence). V gave up 0 bases and J gave up 2 bases, with 15 bases separating them. This CDR3 contains 17 residues. CDR3 DNA: TGTGCCAGCAGCTTGGATGGTAGCTGGGCCACCTACAATGAGCAGTTCTTC. It encodes CASSLDGSWATYNEQFF.

The genes are TRBV29-1 and TRBJ2-5, with D maybe TRBD1 (6 bases). Germline-derived CDR1 and CDR2 are SQVTM and ANQGSEA. The CDR3 consists of 14 residues. V lost 5 bases to trimming and J lost 5 bases, with 18 bases between them. CDR3 residues: CSVHKTGEYETQYF. For the CDR3, the DNA is TGCAGCGTTCACAAGACAGGAGAATACGAGACCCAGTACTTC.

This clone was observed once. The chain has TRBV27 and TRBJ1-5; 9 nucleotides match TRBD1. V shed 4 bases and J 7 bases; nucleotides not matched to a gene: 8. The CDR3 runs 15 residues. From germline, CDR1 is MNHEY and CDR2 SMNVEV (reference sequence). As DNA, the CDR3 is TGTGCCAGCAGTTCAATTGGGACAGGGAAGCAGCCCCAGCATTTT. Its protein is CASSSIGTGKQPQHF.

V and J are TRBV19 and TRBJ1-2; D might be TRBD1 (6 bases). The CDR3 spans 15 residues. Germline V gives CDR1 LNHDA, CDR2 SQIVND (reference sequence). Trimming stripped 5 bases from V and 1 base from J, with 14 bases between. CDR3 region: CASSVGGQFNYGYTF. The CDR3 coding sequence is TGTGCCAGTAGTGTTGGAGGACAGTTTAACTATGGCTACACCTTC.

The genes are TRBV2 and TRBJ1-6; D is uncertain. Germline CDR1 is SNHLY and CDR2 is FYNNEI. Trimming left V 6 bases short and J 14 bases short, with 23 bases between. This CDR3 spans 15 amino acids. CDR3 protein: CASRAAGSLNPTLHF. CDR3 in DNA: TGTGCCAGCAGGGCCGCCGGGAGCTTAAACCCCACCCTCCACTTT.